This T cell receptor (beta chain) was recovered during a study of shared clonotypes between healthy human individuals. The assay was immunoSEQ multiplex PCR, and TCRdb's table has in-frame clones only and misses some. The data hold approximately 2.1 million clones, with approximately 93% observed a single time. To note about this clone: Its antigen is not identified.

V lost 7 bases, J lost 4 bases, and 8 bases stayed unmatched. CDR1 and CDR2 from the germline V gene are MNHNS and SASEGT. There are 14 residues in the CDR3. Study results and caveats: Clonotypes which were not shared had lower generation probabilities than clonotypes that all four donors shared.

The V call is TRBV6-1, the J call TRBJ1-2, with TRBD1 identical over 8 bases. The clonotype was recovered from a young man in good health. Some clones in this sample may be carry-over from other donors' samples. The sequenced material came from naive CD4+ T cells from PBMCs. Described subset: CD45RA+ positively selected. The CDR3 DNA reads as TGTGCCAGCAATACAGGGGGTCGCGGCTATGGCTACACCTTC. Residues: CASNTGGRGYGYTF.